A selection of T cell receptor beta chains follows, all from one sample in a study of early T cells in non-severe SARS-CoV-2 infection. A single record per CDR3 protein comes from TCRdb applying MiXCR to the 5' RACE reads. This sample has over 85,000 distinct CDR3 sequences, with 15% to 20% found just once. The sample taken for sequencing was whole blood. The receptors were sampled from an adult who was a healthcare worker with PCR-confirmed SARS-CoV-2 infection or an uninfected control (not recorded which). Both conserved end residues are part of each CDR3. The D gene is left open where the match is weak. For some rows the clone size is stated as once, few or many, or as a class when expanded; others skip it.

V gene,clone size,D gene,J gene,CDR3 protein,CDR3 DNA
TRBV7-6,many,.,TRBJ2-2,CASSMSSGELFF,TGTGCCAGCAGCATGTCTTCCGGGGAGCTGTTTTTT
TRBV28,few,.,TRBJ1-5,CASSRDTLSNQPQHF,TGTGCCAGCAGTAGGGACACCTTAAGCAATCAGCCCCAGCATTTT
TRBV3-1,few,.,TRBJ2-7,CASSQEGAGEQYF,TGTGCCAGCAGCCAAGAGGGTGCGGGCGAGCAGTACTTC
TRBV19,.,TRBD2,TRBJ2-2,CASGAGLRGGELFF,TGTGCCAGTGGGGCGGGACTACGAGGCGGGGAGCTGTTTTTT
TRBV2,few,.,TRBJ2-2,CASTNGANTGELFF,TGTGCCAGCACGAACGGGGCAAACACCGGGGAGCTGTTTTTT
TRBV11-2,.,.,TRBJ2-1,CASSYRDDREPNEQFF,TGTGCCAGCAGCTATCGGGACGACCGAGAGCCAAATGAGCAGTTCTTC
TRBV11-2,many,TRBD1,TRBJ2-1,CASSAMRGGARAKNEQFF,TGTGCCAGCAGCGCAATGAGAGGGGGCGCGAGGGCCAAGAATGAGCAGTTCTTC
TRBV6-2/TRBV6-3,.,.,TRBJ2-1,CAIRLLSYNEQFF,TGTGCCATCCGCTTACTCTCCTACAATGAGCAGTTCTTC
TRBV7-9,few,.,TRBJ2-6,CASSLHGNRSPGANVLTF,TGTGCCAGCAGCTTACACGGAAATAGAAGCCCTGGGGCCAACGTCCTGACTTTC
TRBV4-1,.,.,TRBJ1-4,CASSQGVSKEKLFF,TGCGCCAGCAGCCAAGGCGTCTCTAAGGAAAAACTGTTTTTT
TRBV5-1,few,TRBD2,TRBJ2-3,CASSLAIHAKAGRASTDTQYF,TGCGCCAGCAGCTTGGCAATTCATGCTAAAGCGGGGAGAGCTAGCACAGATACGCAGTATTTT
TRBV7-9,.,.,TRBJ2-7,CASSQISVEQYF,TGTGCCAGCAGCCAAATTTCGGTGGAGCAGTACTTC
TRBV7-6,few,.,TRBJ1-4,CASTTFGEKLFF,TGTGCCAGCACCACATTCGGGGAAAAACTGTTTTTT
TRBV2,.,.,TRBJ1-4,CASSEDSVVNLGRLFF,TGTGCCAGCAGTGAAGATTCGGTCGTTAACCTGGGACGGTTGTTTTTT
TRBV7-9,few,TRBD2,TRBJ2-2,CASSLKSGGPGAGELFF,TGTGCCAGCAGCTTAAAAAGCGGGGGGCCAGGGGCCGGGGAGCTGTTTTTT
TRBV20-1,few,TRBD1,TRBJ1-1,CSTRGQGVGRAEAFF,TGCAGCACCCGGGGACAGGGGGTGGGGAGGGCTGAAGCTTTCTTT
TRBV12-3/TRBV12-4,.,TRBD1,TRBJ1-6,CVSSMGQGGSPLHF,TGTGTCAGCAGTATGGGACAGGGGGGCTCACCCCTCCACTTT
TRBV20-1,.,.,TRBJ1-1,CSGYMNTEAFF,TGCAGTGGTTACATGAACACTGAAGCTTTCTTT
TRBV5-4,.,.,TRBJ2-2,CASSMTSVTGELFF,TGTGCCAGCAGCATGACTAGTGTTACCGGGGAGCTGTTTTTT
TRBV11-2,.,.,TRBJ2-6,CASSLESPNVSGANVLTF,TGTGCCAGCAGCTTAGAATCTCCGAACGTCTCTGGGGCCAACGTCCTGACTTTC
TRBV6-1,few,TRBD1,TRBJ2-1,CASREDRVFDEQFF,TGTGCCAGCAGAGAGGACAGGGTCTTCGATGAGCAGTTCTTC
TRBV11-2,once,.,TRBJ1-1,CASSLGGLRTEAFF,TGTGCCAGCAGCTTAGGAGGTCTCAGGACTGAAGCTTTCTTT
TRBV4-3,many,.,TRBJ2-7,CASSQEDSSYEQYF,TGCGCCAGCAGCCAGGAAGACTCCTCCTACGAGCAGTACTTC
TRBV2,.,.,TRBJ2-3,CASSPRGAADTQYF,TGTGCCAGCAGTCCTAGAGGGGCGGCAGATACGCAGTATTTT
TRBV24-1,few,TRBD2,TRBJ2-3,CATSGRESTDTQYF,TGTGCCACCAGTGGGCGGGAGAGCACAGATACGCAGTATTTT
TRBV10-3,many,.,TRBJ2-2,CAIRGTPSRENTGELFF,TGTGCCATCAGGGGGACACCATCTCGGGAAAACACCGGGGAGCTGTTTTTT
TRBV15,few,TRBD2,TRBJ2-1,CATLSGASSYNEQFF,TGTGCCACTCTCAGCGGGGCTAGCTCCTACAATGAGCAGTTCTTC
TRBV7-2,few,TRBD2,TRBJ2-3,CASSFHRLGTSGRATTDTQYF,TGTGCCAGCAGCTTCCACCGGTTAGGGACTAGCGGCCGAGCTACCACAGATACGCAGTATTTT